This TCR beta chain came from a study of control samples from healthy donors and cancer patients. Assay used: immunoSEQ multiplex PCR; TCRdb lists only in-frame clones, some missing. The data show some 51,000 clones, about 96% seen once. The length of the CDR3 is 11 residues. Trimming removed 10 bases from V and 6 bases from J, with 13 bases in between. Germline assignment: CDR1 ENHRY and CDR2 SYGVKD. The TCR comes from a woman younger than 30 in good health. The chain combines TRBV10-3 with TRBJ2-7; possibly TRBD2 for D (6 bases). The sequenced sample was blood. The CDR3 nucleotides are TGTGCCACGGCCATGGAGGGCGAGCAGTACTTC. It is translated as CATAMEGEQYF.